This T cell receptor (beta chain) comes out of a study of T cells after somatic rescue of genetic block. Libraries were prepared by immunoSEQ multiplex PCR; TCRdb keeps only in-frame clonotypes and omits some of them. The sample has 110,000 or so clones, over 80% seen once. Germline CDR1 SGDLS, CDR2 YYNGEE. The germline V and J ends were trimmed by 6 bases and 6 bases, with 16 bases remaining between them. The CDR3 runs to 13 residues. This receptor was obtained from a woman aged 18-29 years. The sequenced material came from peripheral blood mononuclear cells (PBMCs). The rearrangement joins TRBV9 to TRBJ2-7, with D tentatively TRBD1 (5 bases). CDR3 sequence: CASNLDSGSEQYF. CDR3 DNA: TGTGCCAGCAACCTAGACAGTGGGTCCGAGCAGTACTTC. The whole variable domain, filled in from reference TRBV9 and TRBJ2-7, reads DSGVTQTPKHLITATGQRVTLRCSPRSGDLSVYWYQQSLDQGLQFLIQYYNGEERAKGNILERFSAQQFPDLHSELNLSSLELGDSALYFCASNLDSGSEQYFGPGTRLTVT.